A single sample is the source of the 5 T cell receptor beta chains below, sequenced in a study of T cell responses to AZD1222 COVID-19 vaccine. Sequencing was performed with immunoSEQ multiplex PCR; in TCRdb, only in-frame clones are kept and a portion is missing. The profile shows some 140,000 clones, roughly 87% of them singletons. Here the sequenced sample was peripheral blood, taken 28 days after the second AZD1222 dose. The receptors derive from an adult who received the AZD1222 COVID-19 vaccine.

Note on this clone: This specimen includes other DNA sequences encoding the same CDR3. The genes are TRBV6-5 and TRBJ2-3, with unresolved D. In germline, CDR1 is MNHEY, CDR2 SVGAGI. V was pared by 0 bases and J by 2 bases, with 3 bases between. The CDR3 contains 13 residues. The CDR3 region is CASSYSYTDTQYF. CDR3 nucleotide sequence: TGTGCCAGCAGTTACTCTTACACAGATACGCAGTATTTT.

For the CDR3, the DNA is TGTGCCAGCAGTCCATCTGACAGGGATGGAAACACCATATATTTT. It specifies CASSPSDRDGNTIYF. This chain uses TRBV25-1 with TRBJ1-3; TRBD1 matches at 7 bases. The length of the CDR3 is 15 residues. Per the germline V gene, CDR1 is MGHDK and CDR2 is SYGVNS. Losses at the gene ends were 5 bases for V and 3 bases for J; bases not matched to a gene: 7.

J is TRBJ1-1 and V is TRBV4-1; the D gene is possibly TRBD1 (5 bases). V lost 1 base and J 6 bases, leaving 12 bases between the germline ends. Germline assignment: CDR1 MGHRA and CDR2 YSYEKL. CDR3 length: 14 residues. The CDR3 DNA reads TGCGCCAGCAGCCAAGGGCCCCAGGGATCTGAAGCTTTCTTT. The encoded protein is CASSQGPQGSEAFF.

This rearrangement joins TRBV4-2 to TRBJ1-2, with a possible D match to TRBD1 (6 bases). The length of the CDR3 is 14 residues. Trimming took off 3 bases at V and 4 bases at J, with 12 bases between the two ends. Germline CDR1 LGHNA, CDR2 YNFKEQ. The CDR3 DNA reads as TGTGCCAGCAGCCACCCGGGGGGGCCCTATGGCTACACCTTC. Translated: CASSHPGGPYGYTF.

V gene TRBV19 combines with J gene TRBJ2-2, with TRBD2 matching over 8 bases. The CDR3 totals 16 residues. The germline CDR1 and CDR2 sequences are LNHDA and SQIVND (reference sequence). After removal of 5 bases from V and 0 bases from J, the junction contained 5 bases not matched to a gene. CDR3 coding DNA: TGTGCCAGTAGTGACCGGGGGGGGACGAACACCGGGGAGCTGTTTTTT. Protein: CASSDRGGTNTGELFF. The full variable domain, with the rest looked up from reference TRBV19 and TRBJ2-2, is DGGITQSPKYLFRKEGQNVTLSCEQNLNHDAMYWYRQDPGQGLRLIYYSQIVNDFQKGDIAEGYSVSREKKESFPLTVTSAQKNPTAFYLCASSDRGGTNTGELFFGEGSRLTVL.